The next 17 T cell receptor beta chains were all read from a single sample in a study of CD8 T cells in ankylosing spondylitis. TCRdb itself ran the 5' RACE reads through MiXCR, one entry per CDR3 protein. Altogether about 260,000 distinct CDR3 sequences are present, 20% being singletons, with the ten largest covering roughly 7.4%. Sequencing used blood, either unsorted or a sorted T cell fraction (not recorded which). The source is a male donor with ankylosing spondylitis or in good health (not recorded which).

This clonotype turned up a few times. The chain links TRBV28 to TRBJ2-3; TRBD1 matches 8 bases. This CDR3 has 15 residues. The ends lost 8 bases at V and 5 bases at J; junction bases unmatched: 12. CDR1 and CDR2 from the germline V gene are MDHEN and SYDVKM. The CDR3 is CASDSIVRGRDTQYF. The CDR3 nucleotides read TGTGCCAGCGATTCCATCGTCAGGGGGCGAGATACGCAGTATTTT.

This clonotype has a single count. The CDR3 DNA reads TGCAGTGCTACACAGGGGAGCAATCAGCCCCAGCATTTT. It translates to CSATQGSNQPQHF. This chain connects TRBV20-1 to TRBJ1-5; 7 nucleotides match TRBD1. Germline assignment: CDR1 DFQATT and CDR2 SNEGSKA (reference sequence). Trimming took 4 bases from V and 1 from J; bases not matched to a gene: 1. The CDR3 spans 13 residues.

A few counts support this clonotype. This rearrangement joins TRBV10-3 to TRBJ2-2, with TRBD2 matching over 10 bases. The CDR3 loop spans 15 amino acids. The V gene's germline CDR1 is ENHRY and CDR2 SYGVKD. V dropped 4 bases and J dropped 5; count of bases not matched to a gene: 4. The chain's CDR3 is CAISGLAGETGELFF. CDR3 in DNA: TGTGCCATCAGTGGGCTAGCGGGAGAAACCGGGGAGCTGTTTTTT.

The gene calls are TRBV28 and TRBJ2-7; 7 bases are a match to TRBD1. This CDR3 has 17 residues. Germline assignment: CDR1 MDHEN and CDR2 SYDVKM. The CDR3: CTSSPRPAQGKSYEQYV. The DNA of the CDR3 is TGTACCAGCAGTCCCCGGCCGGCACAGGGGAAATCCTACGAGCAGTACGTC.

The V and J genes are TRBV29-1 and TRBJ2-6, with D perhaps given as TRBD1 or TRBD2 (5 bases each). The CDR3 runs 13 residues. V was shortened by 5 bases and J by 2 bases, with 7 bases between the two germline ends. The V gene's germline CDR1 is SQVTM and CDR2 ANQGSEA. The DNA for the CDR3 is TGCAGCGTTCTGGGGGCTGGGGCCAACGTCCTGACTTTC. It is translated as CSVLGAGANVLTF.

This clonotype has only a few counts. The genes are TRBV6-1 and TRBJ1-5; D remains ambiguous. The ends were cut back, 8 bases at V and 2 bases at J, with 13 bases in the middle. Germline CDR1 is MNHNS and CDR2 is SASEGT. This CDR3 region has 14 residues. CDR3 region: CASGEASGNQPQHF. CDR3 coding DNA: TGTGCCAGCGGGGAAGCCTCTGGCAATCAGCCCCAGCATTTT.

The CDR3 loop is CASSVGTSGIGTQYF. In DNA, the CDR3 is TGTGCCAGCAGCGTAGGGACTAGCGGGATAGGGACCCAGTACTTC. The chain is built from TRBV9 and TRBJ2-5, with 12 positions matching TRBD2. J gave up 7 bases and V 0 bases, and 4 bases lay outside the gene matches. Per the germline V gene, CDR1 is SGDLS and CDR2 is YYNGEE. CDR3 length: 15 residues.

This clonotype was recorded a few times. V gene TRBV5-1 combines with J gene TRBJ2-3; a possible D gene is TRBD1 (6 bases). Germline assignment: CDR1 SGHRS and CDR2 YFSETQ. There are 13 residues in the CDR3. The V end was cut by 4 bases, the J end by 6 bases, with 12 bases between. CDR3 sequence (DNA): TGCGCCAGCAGCCCGGGACACTCCGATACGCAGTATTTT. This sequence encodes CASSPGHSDTQYF.

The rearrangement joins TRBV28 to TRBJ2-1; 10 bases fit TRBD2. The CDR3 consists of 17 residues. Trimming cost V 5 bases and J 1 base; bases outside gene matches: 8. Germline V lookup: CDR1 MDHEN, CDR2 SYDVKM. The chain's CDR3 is CASSPRLAGPSYNEQFF. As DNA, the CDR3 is TGTGCCAGCAGTCCCCGACTAGCGGGCCCTTCCTACAATGAGCAGTTCTTC.

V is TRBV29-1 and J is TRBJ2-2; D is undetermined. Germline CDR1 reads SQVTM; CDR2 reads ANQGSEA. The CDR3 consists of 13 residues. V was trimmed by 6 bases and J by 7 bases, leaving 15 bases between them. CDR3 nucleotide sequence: TGCAGCGTCCAAGCTGGTTACCACGGGGAGCTGTTTTTT. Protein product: CSVQAGYHGELFF.

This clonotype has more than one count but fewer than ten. The DNA for the CDR3 is TGCAGTGCTAGAGTCCCAGCGGGAGTGGGAAATGAGCAGTTCTTC. This translates into CSARVPAGVGNEQFF. The chain is built from TRBV20-1 and TRBJ2-1; TRBD2 agrees at 8 bases. Trimming cost V 1 base and J 7 bases; bases outside gene matches: 9. The CDR3 consists of 15 residues. The germline CDR1 and CDR2 sequences are DFQATT and SNEGSKA (reference sequence).

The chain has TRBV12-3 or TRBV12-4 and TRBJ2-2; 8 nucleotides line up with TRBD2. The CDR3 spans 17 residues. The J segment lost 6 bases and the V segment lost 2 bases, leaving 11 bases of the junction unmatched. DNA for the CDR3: TGTGCCAGCAGTTTACTCCCGGGGCTAGCGGGTTCCGGGGAGCTGTTTTTT. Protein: CASSLLPGLAGSGELFF.

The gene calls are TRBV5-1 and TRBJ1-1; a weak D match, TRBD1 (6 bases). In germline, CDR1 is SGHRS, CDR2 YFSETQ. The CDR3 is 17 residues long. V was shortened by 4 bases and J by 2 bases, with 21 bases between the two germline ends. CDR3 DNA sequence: TGCGCCAGCAGCGTTGGCATCGCAGGGGCCACTAACACTGAAGCTTTCTTT. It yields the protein CASSVGIAGATNTEAFF.

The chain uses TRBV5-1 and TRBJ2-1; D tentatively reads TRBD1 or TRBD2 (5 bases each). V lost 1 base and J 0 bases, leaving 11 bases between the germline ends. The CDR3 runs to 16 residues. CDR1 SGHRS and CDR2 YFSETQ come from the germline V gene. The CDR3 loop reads CASSLIPGRSYNEQFF. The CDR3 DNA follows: TGCGCCAGCAGCTTGATTCCGGGGCGCTCCTACAATGAGCAGTTCTTC. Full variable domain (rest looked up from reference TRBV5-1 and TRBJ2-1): KAGVTQTPRYLIKTRGQQVTLSCSPISGHRSVSWYQQTPGQGLQFLFEYFSETQRNKGNFPGRFSGRQFSNSRSEMNVSTLELGDSALYLCASSLIPGRSYNEQFFGPGTRLTVL.

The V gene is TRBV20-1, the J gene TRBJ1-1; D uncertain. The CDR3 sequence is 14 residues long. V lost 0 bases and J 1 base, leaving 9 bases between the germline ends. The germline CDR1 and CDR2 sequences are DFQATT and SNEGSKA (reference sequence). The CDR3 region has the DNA TGCAGTGCTAGAGAGGGTTCGGCGAACACTGAAGCTTTCTTT. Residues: CSAREGSANTEAFF.

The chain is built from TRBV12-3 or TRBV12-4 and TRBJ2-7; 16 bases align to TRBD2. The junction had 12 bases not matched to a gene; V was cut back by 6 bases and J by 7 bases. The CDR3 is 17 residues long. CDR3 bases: TGTGCCAGCAGCCCCGGGGGACTAGCGGGGGGGCCGGGTGAGCAGTACGTC. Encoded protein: CASSPGGLAGGPGEQYV.

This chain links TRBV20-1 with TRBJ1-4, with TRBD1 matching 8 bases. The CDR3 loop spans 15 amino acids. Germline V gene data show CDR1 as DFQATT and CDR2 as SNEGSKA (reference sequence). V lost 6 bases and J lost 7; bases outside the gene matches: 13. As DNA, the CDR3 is TGCAGTGCCGAAACCCTGACAGGGGATGTTGAAAAACTGTTTTTT. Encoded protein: CSAETLTGDVEKLFF.